This record looks at one T cell receptor (beta chain) sequence and its context. The PCR ran on 60 Vbeta and 13 Jbeta primers. Data came from immunoSEQ multiplex PCR; TCRdb stores just in-frame clones and leaves some out. The top ten hold roughly 3% of the sample, which has around 210,000 clones, around 77% seen once. This specimen belongs to a study of cytomegalovirus exposure and HLA in healthy donors. Germline CDR1 and CDR2: SGHNT and YYREEE (reference sequence). The length of the CDR3 is 16 residues. Trimming shortened V by 4 bases and J by 1 base, and 17 bases separated the two germline ends. The sequence was obtained from a woman aged 30 to 39 in good health and CMV-seronegative. Sample: PBMCs. The rearrangement joins TRBV5-4 to TRBJ2-5; D is perhaps TRBD2 (6 bases). In DNA, the CDR3 is TGTGCCAGCAGCCCAGGGACTCTTCCGAGCCAAGAGACCCAGTACTTC. Its translation is CASSPGTLPSQETQYF.